The present entry profiles one T cell receptor (beta chain) with its context. Its antigen is not identified. The sample belongs to a study of shared clonotypes between healthy human individuals. About the study: Every donor yielded three CD4 naive, three CD4 memory, two CD8 naive and one CD8 memory plate. General study findings and limits: Deeper or shallower sequencing was expected to change how clonotypes are shared among donors.

As defined, naive CD8 cells were CD45RO-negative and positively selected for CCR7, with terminally differentiated effector memory CD45RA+ cells excluded. Each donor was a Caucasian adult residing in Nashville, Tennessee. The CDR3 runs 15 residues. The V gene lost 5 bases and the J gene lost 5 bases, with 17 bases spanning the gap. Germline values: CDR1 SEHNR, CDR2 FQNEAQ (reference sequence). Original methodology: Filtering differed since immunoSEQ provided only junctions, with no quality scores. Libraries were prepared by immunoSEQ multiplex PCR; TCRdb keeps only in-frame clonotypes and omits some of them. From that table come the V and J calls and clone size; the DNA was used to work out D and trimming. The sample gives about 590,000 clones, over 95% of which show up once; about 0.11% is in the top ten.

Sequenced input: naive CD8+ T cells sorted from blood. The gene calls are TRBV7-9 and TRBJ2-3; tentatively, D is TRBD1 or TRBD2 (5 bases each). The receptor was isolated from a woman aged 30 to 39 in good health. The CDR3 reads CASSPKEGSQDTQYF. CDR3 DNA: TGTGCCAGCAGCCCCAAAGAGGGGTCACAAGATACGCAGTATTTT.